Presented here are 20 T cell receptor beta chains from one specimen sequenced in a study of vaccination effects on CD4 cells after COVID-19. The data were produced by immunoSEQ multiplex PCR, yet TCRdb's version contains in-frame clones alone and is incomplete. The sample includes approximately 28,000 clones, 70% to 75% of them seen just once. With the ViraFEST assay, the study expanded antigen-specific CD4+ T cells using viral peptide pools, then sequenced them. Isolation of CD4+ T cells took place after 10 days of culture. All study participants received two doses of BNT162b2 or mRNA-1273 vaccine. These receptors have no known antigen. Material: CD4+ T cells from PBMCs cultured with HCoV-229E spike peptides, obtained after COVID-19 vaccination. These receptors were collected from a human donor who received a COVID-19 vaccine.

There are a few counts of this clone. The chain combines TRBV5-6 with TRBJ1-2, with 11 bases fitting TRBD1. The CDR3 length is 13 residues. The J segment lost 6 bases and the V segment lost 5 bases, leaving 3 bases of the junction unmatched. The germline V gene encodes CDR1 SGHDT and CDR2 YYEEEE. The chain's CDR3 is CASSQDRGHGYTF. CDR3 DNA sequence: TGTGCCAGCAGTCAGGACAGGGGGCATGGCTACACCTTC.

The chain has TRBV6-5 and TRBJ2-6; D gene unclear. The CDR3 is 13 amino acids. Germline CDR1 MNHEY, CDR2 SVGAGI. The V and J ends lost 7 bases and 1 base respectively, with 5 bases between them. In DNA form, the CDR3 reads TGTGCCAGCATTTGGTCTGGGGCCAACGTCCTGACTTTC. Its translation: CASIWSGANVLTF.

This clone came up a few times. The chain couples TRBV5-5 to TRBJ1-6; no clear D gene. From germline, CDR1 is SGHKS and CDR2 YYEKEE (reference sequence). Trimming took 2 bases from V and 6 from J, leaving 9 bases between them. The CDR3 has 14 residues. The CDR3: CASSFGQINSPLHF. The CDR3 DNA reads TGTGCCAGCAGCTTCGGGCAGATTAATTCACCCCTCCACTTT.

The rearrangement joins TRBV4-1 to TRBJ2-1; D perhaps matches TRBD2 (6 bases). The CDR3 runs 17 residues. V was pared by 1 base and J by 6 bases, with 19 bases between. Per germline, CDR1 MGHRA and CDR2 YSYEKL. CDR3 protein: CASSQANLGGAGNEQFF. The CDR3, as DNA: TGCGCCAGCAGCCAAGCTAATTTAGGAGGGGCGGGCAATGAGCAGTTCTTC.

This clone was observed a handful of times. This chain links TRBV7-9 with TRBJ2-1; 7 positions agree with TRBD1. The V and J ends lost 4 bases and 3 bases, in that order; junction bases with no gene match: 3. Germline values: CDR1 SEHNR, CDR2 FQNEAQ (reference sequence). CDR3 length: 14 residues. The CDR3 reads CASSSYRGYNEQFF. DNA of the CDR3: TGTGCCAGCAGCTCCTACAGGGGCTACAATGAGCAGTTCTTC.

This chain links TRBV18 with TRBJ2-2; D is unresolved. Trimming stripped 2 bases from V and 6 bases from J, with 4 bases between. Germline V gene data show CDR1 as KGHSH and CDR2 as LQKENI. CDR3 length: 12 residues. CDR3 amino acids: CASSPFAGELFF. CDR3 nucleotides: TGTGCCAGCTCACCATTTGCCGGGGAGCTGTTTTTT.

The V call is TRBV9, the J call TRBJ2-7, with 7 bases fitting TRBD1. The J segment lost 4 bases and the V segment lost 4 bases, leaving 8 bases of the junction unmatched. The germline CDR1 and CDR2 sequences are SGDLS and YYNGEE. The CDR3 is made up of 14 amino acids. The CDR3 region is CASSYRTGDYEQYF. CDR3 in DNA: TGTGCCAGCAGCTACAGGACAGGCGATTACGAGCAGTACTTC. The entire variable domain, with the rest obtained from reference TRBV9 and TRBJ2-7, is as follows: DSGVTQTPKHLITATGQRVTLRCSPRSGDLSVYWYQQSLDQGLQFLIQYYNGEERAKGNILERFSAQQFPDLHSELNLSSLELGDSALYFCASSYRTGDYEQYFGPGTRLTVT.

The chain carries TRBV3-1 (or the pseudogene TRBV3-2) and TRBJ2-7; perhaps TRBD1 as D (6 bases). Germline assignment: CDR1 LGHDT and CDR2 YNNKEL (reference sequence). Trimming stripped 1 base from V and 2 bases from J, with 12 bases between. This CDR3 is built from 15 residues. In DNA form, the CDR3 reads TGTGCCAGCAGCCAAGTCTCACAGGGCCCCTACGAGCAGTACTTC. As protein: CASSQVSQGPYEQYF.

This clone was seen only a few times. The chain is built from TRBV2 and TRBJ1-5; D call uncertain. The CDR3 is 12 residues long. The germline V gene encodes CDR1 SNHLY and CDR2 FYNNEI. Trimming took 5 bases from V and 6 from J, leaving 8 bases between them. The CDR3 loop reads CASSPPGQPQHF. DNA for the CDR3: TGTGCCAGCAGTCCCCCGGGTCAGCCCCAGCATTTT. The full variable domain, its missing parts supplied by reference TRBV2 and TRBJ1-5, is EPEVTQTPSHQVTQMGQEVILRCVPISNHLYFYWYRQILGQKVEFLVSFYNNEISEKSEIFDDQFSVERPDGSNFTLKIRSTKLEDSAMYFCASSPPGQPQHFGDGTRLSIL.

The chain is built from TRBV30 and TRBJ1-5, with a tentative D call TRBD1 (5 bases). Germline V CDR1 and CDR2: GTSNPN, SVGIG (reference sequence). V dropped 0 bases and J dropped 0 bases, with 15 bases sitting between them. This CDR3 contains 17 residues. CDR3 bases: TGTGCCTGGAGTGTAGACCGGACACCGAATAGCAATCAGCCCCAGCATTTT. It translates to CAWSVDRTPNSNQPQHF.

The chain has TRBV30 and TRBJ1-5; possibly TRBD1 for D (5 bases). The CDR3 consists of 13 residues. V gave up 2 bases and J gave up 5 bases, with 10 bases separating them. Germline V gene lookup returns CDR1 GTSNPN and CDR2 SVGIG (reference sequence). The CDR3 bases are TGTGCCTGGAGTAGAAGGGACGATCAGCCCCAGCATTTT. Encoded protein: CAWSRRDDQPQHF.

This clone was observed once. V gene TRBV19 combines with J gene TRBJ2-1; TRBD1 is a possible D gene (5 bases). The CDR3 has 16 residues. The germline gives CDR1 LNHDA, CDR2 SQIVND (reference sequence). V was trimmed by 2 bases and J by 0 bases, leaving 11 bases between them. CDR3 bases: TGTGCCAGTAGTATAATCCCCGACAGCTCCTACAATGAGCAGTTCTTC. It is translated as CASSIIPDSSYNEQFF.

DNA for the CDR3: TGTGCCAGCAGTTACTACCCGCCCCTTCCCCAGCATTTT. Its protein product is CASSYYPPLPQHF. The chain carries TRBV6-2 or TRBV6-3 and TRBJ1-5; D is uncertain. Trimming cost V 1 base and J 10 bases, with 11 bases left between them. The CDR3 contains 13 residues. Germline values: CDR1 MNHEY, CDR2 SVGEGT.

This clone has a handful of counts. The CDR3: CASSDSQGADTQYF. The CDR3, as DNA: TGTGCCAGCAGTGACTCACAGGGGGCAGATACGCAGTATTTT. V and J are TRBV6-4 and TRBJ2-3, with 8 bases matching TRBD1. The CDR3 contains 14 residues. Unmatched junction bases numbered 0, after V lost 0 bases and J lost 4 bases. CDR1 is MRHNA and CDR2 is SNTAGT in the germline V gene.

This clone was seen once. The chain carries TRBV5-1 and TRBJ1-2; D call uncertain. The germline V gene encodes CDR1 SGHRS and CDR2 YFSETQ. The CDR3 runs 14 residues. V was cut by 1 base and J by 0 bases, with 7 bases left in between. The CDR3 loop reads CASSLSTANYGYTF. The CDR3 DNA reads TGCGCCAGCAGCTTGTCGACGGCTAACTATGGCTACACCTTC.

In its sample, this clone was seen once. This chain joins TRBV6-5 and TRBJ2-7; perhaps TRBD1 as D (6 bases). Trimming cost V 3 bases and J 4 bases, with 16 bases left between them. Germline V CDR1 and CDR2: MNHEY, SVGAGI. The CDR3 has 15 residues. This chain's CDR3 is CASSYRFGDRYEQYF. The CDR3 nucleotides read TGTGCCAGCAGTTATCGGTTCGGTGACAGGTACGAGCAGTACTTC.

The chain is built from TRBV14 and TRBJ2-1; 7 bases agree with TRBD1. V lost 4 bases, J lost 4 bases, and 13 bases stayed unmatched. The length of the CDR3 is 17 residues. The germline V gene encodes CDR1 SGHDN and CDR2 FVKESK. The CDR3 is CASSPDHLGQIYNEQFF. The CDR3, as DNA: TGTGCCAGCAGCCCTGACCACTTGGGACAGATATACAATGAGCAGTTCTTC.

V and J are TRBV19 and TRBJ2-1, with 9 bases lining up with TRBD1. Germline V gene data show CDR1 as LNHDA and CDR2 as SQIVND (reference sequence). J was trimmed by 8 bases and V by 3 bases; bases with no gene match: 8. The CDR3 is 15 amino acids. The CDR3 here is CASSIIGTGWDEQFF. The CDR3, as DNA: TGTGCCAGTAGTATTATCGGGACAGGGTGGGATGAGCAGTTCTTC. The entire variable domain, with the rest obtained from reference TRBV19 and TRBJ2-1, is as follows: DGGITQSPKYLFRKEGQNVTLSCEQNLNHDAMYWYRQDPGQGLRLIYYSQIVNDFQKGDIAEGYSVSREKKESFPLTVTSAQKNPTAFYLCASSIIGTGWDEQFFGPGTRLTVL.

This chain joins TRBV7-9 and TRBJ2-7; 7 bases match TRBD2. The germline V gene has CDR1 SEHNR and CDR2 FQNEAQ (reference sequence). V was pared by 3 bases and J by 3 bases, with 2 bases of the junction left unmatched. The CDR3 is 13 amino acids. CDR3 DNA: TGTGCCAGCAGCTTTACTAGCGTCTACGAGCAGTACTTC. The encoded protein is CASSFTSVYEQYF.

In DNA, the CDR3 is TGTGCCAGTAGTATAGTCTTAATGGGACAGGAAGAGACCCAGTACTTC. Protein sequence: CASSIVLMGQEETQYF. This chain links TRBV19 with TRBJ2-5, with 8 positions matching TRBD1. The CDR3 is made up of 16 amino acids. Germline CDR1 reads LNHDA; CDR2 reads SQIVND (reference sequence). Trimming took 1 base from V and 3 from J; bases not matched to a gene: 7.